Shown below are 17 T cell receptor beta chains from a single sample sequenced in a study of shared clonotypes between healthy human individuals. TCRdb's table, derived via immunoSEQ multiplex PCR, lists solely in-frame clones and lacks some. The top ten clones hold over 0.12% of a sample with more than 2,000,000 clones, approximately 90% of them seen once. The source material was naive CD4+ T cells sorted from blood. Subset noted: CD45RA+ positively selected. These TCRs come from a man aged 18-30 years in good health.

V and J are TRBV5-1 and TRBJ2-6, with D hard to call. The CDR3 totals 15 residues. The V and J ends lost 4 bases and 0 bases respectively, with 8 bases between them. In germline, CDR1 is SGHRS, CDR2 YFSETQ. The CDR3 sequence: CASSAPLSGANVLTF. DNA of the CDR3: TGCGCCAGCAGCGCGCCGCTCTCTGGGGCCAACGTCCTGACTTTC.

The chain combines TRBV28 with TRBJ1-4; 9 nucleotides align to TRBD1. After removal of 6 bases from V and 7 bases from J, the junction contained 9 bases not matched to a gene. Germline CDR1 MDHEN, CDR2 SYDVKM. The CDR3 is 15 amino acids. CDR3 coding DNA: TGTGCCAGCAGCATCCGACAGGGGGTCACTGAAAAACTGTTTTTT. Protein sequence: CASSIRQGVTEKLFF.

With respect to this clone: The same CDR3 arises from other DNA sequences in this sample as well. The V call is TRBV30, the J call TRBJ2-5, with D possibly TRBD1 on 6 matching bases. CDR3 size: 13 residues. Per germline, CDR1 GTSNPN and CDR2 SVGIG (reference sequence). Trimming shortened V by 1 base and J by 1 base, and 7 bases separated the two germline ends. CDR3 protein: CAWSGGPQETQYF. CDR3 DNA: TGTGCCTGGAGTGGGGGGCCCCAAGAGACCCAGTACTTC.

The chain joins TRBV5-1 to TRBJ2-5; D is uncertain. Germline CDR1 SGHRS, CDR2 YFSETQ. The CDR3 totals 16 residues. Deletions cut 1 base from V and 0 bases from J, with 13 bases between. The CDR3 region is CASSLSVGAYQETQYF. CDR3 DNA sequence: TGCGCCAGCAGCTTGTCGGTCGGAGCGTACCAAGAGACCCAGTACTTC.

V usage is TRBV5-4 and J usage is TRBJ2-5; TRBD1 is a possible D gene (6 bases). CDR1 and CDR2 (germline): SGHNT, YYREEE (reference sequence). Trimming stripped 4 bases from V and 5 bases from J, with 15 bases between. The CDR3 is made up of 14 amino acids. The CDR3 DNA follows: TGTGCCAGCAGCCAAATACAGGGAAGGGAGACCCAGTACTTC. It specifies CASSQIQGRETQYF.

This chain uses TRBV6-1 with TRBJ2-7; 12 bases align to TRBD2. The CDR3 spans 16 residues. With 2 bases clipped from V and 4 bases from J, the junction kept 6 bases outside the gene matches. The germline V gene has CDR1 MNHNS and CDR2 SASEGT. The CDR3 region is CASSESTSGGKYEQYF. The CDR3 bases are TGTGCCAGCAGTGAATCGACTAGCGGGGGAAAGTACGAGCAGTACTTC.

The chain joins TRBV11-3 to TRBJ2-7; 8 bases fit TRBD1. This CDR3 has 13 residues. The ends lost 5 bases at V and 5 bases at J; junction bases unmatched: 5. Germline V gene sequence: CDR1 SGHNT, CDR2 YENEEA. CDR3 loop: CASSPDRVDEQYF. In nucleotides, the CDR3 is TGTGCCAGCAGCCCGGACAGGGTGGACGAGCAGTACTTC.

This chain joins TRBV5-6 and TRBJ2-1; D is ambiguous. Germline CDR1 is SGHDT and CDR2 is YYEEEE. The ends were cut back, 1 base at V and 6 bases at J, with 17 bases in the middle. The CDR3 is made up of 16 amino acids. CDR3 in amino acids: CASSLLGKSSSNEQFF. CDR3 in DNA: TGTGCCAGCAGCTTGTTAGGGAAGAGTTCATCCAATGAGCAGTTCTTC.

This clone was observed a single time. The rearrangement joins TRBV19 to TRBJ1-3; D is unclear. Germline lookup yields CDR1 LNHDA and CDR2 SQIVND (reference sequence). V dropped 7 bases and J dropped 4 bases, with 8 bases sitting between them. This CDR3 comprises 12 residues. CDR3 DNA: TGTGCCAGTAACCACCCCGGAAACACCATATATTTT. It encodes CASNHPGNTIYF.

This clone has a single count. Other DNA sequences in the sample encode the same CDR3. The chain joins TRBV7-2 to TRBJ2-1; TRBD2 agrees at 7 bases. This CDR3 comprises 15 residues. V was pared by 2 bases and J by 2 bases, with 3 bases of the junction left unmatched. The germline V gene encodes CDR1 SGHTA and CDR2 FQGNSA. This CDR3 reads CASSLSSGTYNEQFF. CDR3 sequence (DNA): TGTGCCAGCAGCTTATCAAGCGGGACCTACAATGAGCAGTTCTTC.

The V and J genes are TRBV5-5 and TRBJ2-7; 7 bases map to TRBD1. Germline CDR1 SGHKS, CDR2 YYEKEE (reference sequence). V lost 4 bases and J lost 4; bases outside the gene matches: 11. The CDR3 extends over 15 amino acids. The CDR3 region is CASSPRDRVLYEQYF. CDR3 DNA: TGTGCCAGCAGCCCCCGGGACAGAGTATTGTACGAGCAGTACTTC. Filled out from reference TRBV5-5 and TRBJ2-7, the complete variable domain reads DAGVTQSPTHLIKTRGQQVTLRCSPISGHKSVSWYQQVLGQGPQFIFQYYEKEERGRGNFPDRFSARQFPNYSSELNVNALLLGDSALYLCASSPRDRVLYEQYFGPGTRLTVT.

CDR3 nucleotides: TGTGCCTGGAGTGCCCGTGGACAGTTTGCAACTAATGAAAAACTGTTTTTT. Protein product: CAWSARGQFATNEKLFF. J is TRBJ1-4 and V is TRBV30, with D perhaps TRBD1 (6 bases). V lost 1 base and J lost 0, with 15 bases in between. The CDR3 has 17 amino acids. Germline CDR1 is GTSNPN and CDR2 is SVGIG (reference sequence).

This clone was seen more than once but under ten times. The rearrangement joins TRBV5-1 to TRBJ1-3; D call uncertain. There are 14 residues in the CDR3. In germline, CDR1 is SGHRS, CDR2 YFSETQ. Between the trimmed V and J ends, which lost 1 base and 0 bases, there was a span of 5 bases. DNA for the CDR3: TGCGCCAGCAGCTTGTGGGACTCTGGAAACACCATATATTTT. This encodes CASSLWDSGNTIYF.

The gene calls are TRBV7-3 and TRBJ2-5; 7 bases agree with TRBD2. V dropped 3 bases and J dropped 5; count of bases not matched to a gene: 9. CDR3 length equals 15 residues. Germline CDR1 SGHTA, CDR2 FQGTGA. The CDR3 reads CASSFGGGNRETQYF. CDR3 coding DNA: TGTGCCAGCAGCTTTGGCGGGGGTAATCGGGAGACCCAGTACTTC.

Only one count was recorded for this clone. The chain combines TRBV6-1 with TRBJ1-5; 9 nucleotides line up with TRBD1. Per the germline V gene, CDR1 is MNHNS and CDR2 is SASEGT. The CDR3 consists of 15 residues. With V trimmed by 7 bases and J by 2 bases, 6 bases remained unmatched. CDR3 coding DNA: TGTGCCAGCAATCAACAGGGGGCTGGCAATCAGCCCCAGCATTTT. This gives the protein CASNQQGAGNQPQHF.

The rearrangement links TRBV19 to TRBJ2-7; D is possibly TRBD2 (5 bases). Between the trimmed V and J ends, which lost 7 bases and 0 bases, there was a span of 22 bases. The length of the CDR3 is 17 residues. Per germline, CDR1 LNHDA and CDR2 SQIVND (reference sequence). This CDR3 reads CASIYNGRASFSYEQYF. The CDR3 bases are TGTGCCAGTATTTACAACGGGCGGGCAAGTTTCTCCTACGAGCAGTACTTC.

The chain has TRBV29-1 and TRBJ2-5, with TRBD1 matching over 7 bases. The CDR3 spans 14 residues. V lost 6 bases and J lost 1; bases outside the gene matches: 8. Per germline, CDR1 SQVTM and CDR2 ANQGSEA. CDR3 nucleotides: TGCAGCGTAAGAGGACAGGTCTTCCAAGAGACCCAGTACTTC. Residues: CSVRGQVFQETQYF.